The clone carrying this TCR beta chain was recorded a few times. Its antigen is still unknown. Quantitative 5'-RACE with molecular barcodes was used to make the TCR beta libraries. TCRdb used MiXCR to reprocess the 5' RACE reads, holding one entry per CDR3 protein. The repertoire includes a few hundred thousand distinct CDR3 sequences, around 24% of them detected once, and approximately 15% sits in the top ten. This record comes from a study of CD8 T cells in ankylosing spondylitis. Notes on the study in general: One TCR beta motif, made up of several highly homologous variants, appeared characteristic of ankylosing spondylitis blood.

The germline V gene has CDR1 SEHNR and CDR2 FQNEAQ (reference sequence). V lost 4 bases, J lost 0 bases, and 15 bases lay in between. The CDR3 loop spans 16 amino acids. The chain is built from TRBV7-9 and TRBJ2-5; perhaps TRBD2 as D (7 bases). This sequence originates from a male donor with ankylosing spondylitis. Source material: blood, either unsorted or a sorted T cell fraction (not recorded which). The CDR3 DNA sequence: TGTGCCAGCAGCTCCCGAGGGGGGGGGGACCAAGAGACCCAGTACTTC. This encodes CASSSRGGGDQETQYF.